The sequence of this T cell receptor beta chain was determined in a study of quantifying T cell responses using KT2 cells. The overall study: Reverse transcription used primers in the TCR alpha and beta constant regions.

KT2 cells were mixed with fixed PBMC numbers at varying ratios. In its sample, this clonotype was seen many times. The V end was cut by 0 bases, the J end by 5 bases, with 10 bases between. CDR1 and CDR2 (germline): ENHRY, SYGVKD. CDR3 length: 14 residues. A single-stranded UMI oligo with SP2 sequence was ligated to cDNA 3' ends. First-round PCR used three to five cycles and beta primers RC1.1 and RC1.2 covering TRBC1 and TRBC2. MiXCR was run by TCRdb on the UMI-ligation and nested PCR reads, yielding one entry per CDR3 protein. This sample has 40,000 to 55,000 distinct CDR3 sequences, with 9.5% to 13% found just once.

The clonotype was recovered from a human donor. The V gene is TRBV10-3, the J gene TRBJ2-5; D is uncertain. Sequencing was performed on PBMCs spiked with cells of the T cell clone KT2. The CDR3 loop is CAISESMGAETQYF. CDR3 bases: TGTGCCATCAGTGAGTCGATGGGTGCGGAGACCCAGTACTTC.